Following are 13 T cell receptor beta chains from one sample sequenced in a study of cytomegalovirus exposure and HLA in healthy donors. A multiplex PCR was run with 60 Vbeta primers and 13 Jbeta primers. Some clones are missing from TCRdb's copy, which holds only in-frame ones; the method was immunoSEQ multiplex PCR. The table records more than 95,000 clones, roughly 79% of them present only once. Sequencing used PBMCs. The receptors here all came from a woman in her late teens or twenties in good health and CMV-seronegative.

Turning to this clone: The junction departs from the called germline gene at one end, perhaps through a read error. The rearrangement links TRBV6-1 to TRBJ2-7; D might be TRBD1 (6 bases). Germline assignment: CDR1 MNHNS and CDR2 SASEGT. This CDR3 comprises 15 residues. The CDR3, as DNA: TGTGCCAGCAGTAAAGCACAGGGTTGGGGCTACGAGCAGTACTTC. Encoded protein: CASSKAQGWGYEQYF.

The chain is built from TRBV11-2 and TRBJ2-5; D gene uncertain. The CDR3 consists of 12 residues. V was clipped by 2 bases and J by 5 bases, with 6 bases between them. The V gene's germline CDR1 is SGHAT and CDR2 FQNNGV. The CDR3 coding sequence is TGTGCCAGCAGCTTATTGGGCGAGACCCAGTACTTC. Translated: CASSLLGETQYF. The variable domain in full, with the rest retrieved from reference TRBV11-2 and TRBJ2-5, is EAGVAQSPRYKIIEKRQSVAFWCNPISGHATLYWYQQILGQGPKLLIQFQNNGVVDDSQLPKDRFSAERLKGVDSTLKIQPAKLEDSAVYLCASSLLGETQYFGPGTRLLVL.

The count of this clone is one. The genes are TRBV2 and TRBJ1-4, with a possible D match to TRBD1 (5 bases). The V gene's germline CDR1 is SNHLY and CDR2 FYNNEI. Trimming removed 1 base from V and 7 bases from J, with 10 bases in between. The CDR3 sequence is 14 residues long. The CDR3 region has the DNA TGTGCCAGCAGTGAAGAAACAGGTAGTGAAAAACTGTTTTTT. Amino acid sequence: CASSEETGSEKLFF.

Here the CDR3 reads CASSRGQGAYNEQFF. Here the CDR3 DNA reads TGTGCCAGCAGCCGCGGACAGGGTGCTTACAATGAGCAGTTCTTC. The V and J genes are TRBV7-2 and TRBJ2-1; 8 bases agree with TRBD1. Germline V lookup: CDR1 SGHTA, CDR2 FQGNSA. CDR3 length: 15 amino acids. V was clipped by 5 bases and J by 4 bases; unmatched bases: 7.

The chain couples TRBV11-2 to TRBJ1-2; the D gene is possibly TRBD1 (5 bases). The ends were cut back, 6 bases at V and 7 bases at J, with 21 bases in the middle. CDR3 length equals 15 residues. The germline V gene has CDR1 SGHAT and CDR2 FQNNGV. CDR3 residues: CASRYIKGRHRGYTF. The CDR3 DNA reads as TGTGCCAGCAGATATATCAAGGGGAGGCACCGTGGCTACACCTTC.

V and J are TRBV5-1 and TRBJ2-1; 11 bases agree with TRBD2. This CDR3 region has 18 residues. J gave up 0 bases and V 4 bases, and 9 bases lay outside the gene matches. CDR1 is SGHRS and CDR2 is YFSETQ in the germline V gene. The CDR3 is CASSPLAGGPSSYNEQFF. The DNA of the CDR3 is TGCGCCAGCAGCCCGCTAGCGGGGGGTCCCAGCTCCTACAATGAGCAGTTCTTC.

V and J are TRBV30 and TRBJ2-2; no clear D gene. Germline CDR1 reads GTSNPN; CDR2 reads SVGIG (reference sequence). V gave up 0 bases and J gave up 3 bases, with 5 bases separating them. There are 13 residues in the CDR3. CDR3 region: CAWSVGYTGELFF. The CDR3 nucleotides are TGTGCCTGGAGTGTCGGTTACACCGGGGAGCTGTTTTTT.

This chain links TRBV4-1 with TRBJ1-1; 11 positions match TRBD1. Germline-derived CDR1 and CDR2 are MGHRA and YSYEKL. The CDR3 runs 14 residues. The V and J ends lost 2 bases and 7 bases, in that order; junction bases with no gene match: 3. The CDR3 bases are TGCGCCAGCAGCCAACCCGGGACAGGGGGTGAAGCTTTCTTT. Its translation: CASSQPGTGGEAFF.

The table lists this clone with a count of one. This specimen includes other DNA sequences encoding the same CDR3. The chain uses TRBV2 and TRBJ1-2; TRBD1 is a possible D gene (5 bases). Germline loops: CDR1 SNHLY, CDR2 FYNNEI. Deletions cut 2 bases from V and 2 bases from J, with 6 bases between. The CDR3 spans 13 residues. The CDR3 loop is CASSESGNYGYTF. DNA for the CDR3: TGTGCCAGCAGTGAATCAGGGAACTATGGCTACACCTTC.

V usage is TRBV30 and J usage is TRBJ2-5; 9 bases map to TRBD1. The CDR3 contains 15 residues. The germline V gene has CDR1 GTSNPN and CDR2 SVGIG (reference sequence). V lost 4 bases, J lost 5 bases, and 11 bases stayed unmatched. CDR3 amino acids: CAWTHRDRARETQYF. The DNA of the CDR3 is TGTGCCTGGACACACCGGGACAGGGCGAGGGAGACCCAGTACTTC.

This sequence joins TRBV19 and TRBJ1-1; tentatively, D is TRBD1 (5 bases). The CDR3 runs 14 residues. With 8 bases removed from V and 0 bases from J, the gap between germline ends came to 13 bases. Germline values: CDR1 LNHDA, CDR2 SQIVND (reference sequence). In DNA, the CDR3 is TGTGCCAGTTCGGCTGGCAGGGTGAACACTGAAGCTTTCTTT. Protein sequence: CASSAGRVNTEAFF.

The J gene is TRBJ2-3, the V gene TRBV2, with no clear D. The germline V gene has CDR1 SNHLY and CDR2 FYNNEI. V shed 2 bases and J shed 0 bases, with 6 bases lying between them. CDR3 length equals 14 residues. In nucleotides, the CDR3 is TGTGCCAGCAGTGAATTGGCTAGCACAGATACGCAGTATTTT. Amino acid sequence: CASSELASTDTQYF. The full variable domain, its missing parts supplied by reference TRBV2 and TRBJ2-3, is EPEVTQTPSHQVTQMGQEVILRCVPISNHLYFYWYRQILGQKVEFLVSFYNNEISEKSEIFDDQFSVERPDGSNFTLKIRSTKLEDSAMYFCASSELASTDTQYFGPGTRLTVL.

CDR3 protein: CASSLSGQGVVGEQFF. The CDR3, as DNA: TGTGCCAGCAGTTTATCGGGACAGGGTGTGGTTGGTGAGCAGTTCTTC. The J gene is TRBJ2-1, the V gene TRBV28; 9 bases agree with TRBD1. Germline trimming cut 1 base from V and 9 bases from J; bases unmatched to any gene: 10. This CDR3 comprises 16 residues. Germline lookup yields CDR1 MDHEN and CDR2 SYDVKM.